The present entry profiles one T cell receptor beta chain with its context. These data originate in a study of cytomegalovirus exposure and HLA in healthy donors. The PCR ran on 60 Vbeta and 13 Jbeta primers. Sequencing was performed with immunoSEQ multiplex PCR; in TCRdb, only in-frame clones are kept and a portion is missing. This sample has around 200,000 clones, with about 88% found just once. This CDR3 has 18 amino acids. Germline CDR1 is MDHEN and CDR2 is SYDVKM. Losses at the gene ends were 3 bases for V and 3 bases for J; bases not matched to a gene: 9. The rearrangement uses TRBV28 and TRBJ2-5; 14 bases are shared with TRBD2. This clonotype originated in a woman in her 30s in good health and CMV-seronegative. The sample comprised PBMCs. CDR3 nucleotide sequence: TGTGCCAGCAGTTTGAGGAGACCGGGACTAGCGGGGGAAGAGACCCAGTACTTC. It translates to CASSLRRPGLAGEETQYF.